The source of this T cell receptor (beta chain) is a study of blood T cell repertoires in COVID-19 (dated by TCRdb to about 2020). Regarding the complete study: Collaborator samples came from the United States, Italy and Spain and covered acute and convalescent phases of COVID-19. The repertoires were released in a freely available public database meant as a resource for research on the immune response to SARS-CoV-2. The dataset comprised deeply sampled blood TCRbeta repertoires from subjects exposed to, actively infected with, or recovered from COVID-19. The prospective study material was composed of cDNA or gDNA derived from T cells, B-cell-depleted T cells, or PBMCs. The sample metadata nearly always contained a de-identified subject ID, COVID-19 status, age in years and sex. The samples were drawn from the first 160 participants of the ongoing ImmuneRACE study and from 950 to 1,500 subjects provided by 6 global collaborators. Where HLA class I and class II types were available, the types were taken from metadata supplied by the sample provider, not from assay-based typing. What the study reported, not specific to this receptor: How much clinical and demographic metadata was included differed by source and by participant, and the metadata was provided uncurated.

Via the germline V gene, CDR1 is MNHNS and CDR2 SASEGT. V loses 3 bases of germline sequence and J loses 5 bases, and the interval between the two ends is 10 bases. The CDR3 runs 13 residues from the cysteine to the phenylalanine. The read is trimmed to its CDR3 DNA, 39 bases read in frame from base 1. TCRbeta CDR3 regions were amplified from genomic DNA by means of the immunoSEQ Assay, a bias-controlled multiplex PCR. The paper's processing steps were these. Within the assay, amplification of reference gene primers was used to estimate how many nucleated cells each sample contained. To quantify the absolute abundance of each unique TCRbeta CDR3 rearrangement, sequence reads were collapsed and filtered. For each sample, productive Simpson clonality was calculated as the square root of Simpson's diversity index across productive rearrangements. TCRdb's version of the immuneACCESS table is confined to in-frame rearrangements and falls short of the full clone set. An unresolved V gene accounts for under half of the shortfall where checked; the remainder is of unknown origin. From that table come the V and J calls and clone size; the DNA was used to work out D and trimming. For this sample there are about 260,000 clones; roughly 90% appear just once. The ten top clones hold 3% of the sample.

Participants in the prospective study were enrolled through a virtual design, were aged about 18 to 100 years, and lived in approximately 25 United States geographic areas. Cohort assignment in the prospective study relied on participant-reported clinical history from a screening survey and a study questionnaire. For ImmuneRACE Cohort 3, a participant was defined as recovered based on two consecutive negative NP/OP PCR tests, clearance by a healthcare professional, or resolution of symptoms. In the prospective study, whole blood, serum and a nasopharyngeal or oropharyngeal swab were collected from each participant by mobile phlebotomists. Prospective study participants could optionally give additional blood draws and questionnaires over a roughly two-month period. Before DNA extraction, prospective study blood samples were shipped either frozen or at room temperature. As for this clone: There is no known antigen for this receptor. Within one base of it there is no much larger clone, and no base qualities were kept.

The V gene is TRBV6-1 and the J gene is TRBJ1-1; no D gene can be assigned with confidence. This clonotype was sampled from a woman aged 50 to 60 who had recovered from COVID-19. The source material was PBMCs or T cells enriched from blood (not recorded which). In nucleotides, the sequence is TGTGCCAGCAGTGAGACTTGGCGTACTGAAGCTTTCTTT. Its coded protein is CASSETWRTEAFF.